The entry below gives a single T cell receptor (beta chain) sequence along with its context. This sample was included in a study of T cell changes during pregnancy in multiple sclerosis. Clones were sequenced by immunoSEQ multiplex PCR, and TCRdb holds only the in-frame ones, with some missing. The sample includes about 40,000 clones, over 70% seen only once; the top ten take around 5%. Trimming took 6 bases from V and 3 from J, leaving 17 bases between them. From germline, CDR1 is SEHNR and CDR2 FQNEAQ (reference sequence). CDR3 size: 16 residues. The chain combines TRBV7-9 with TRBJ1-4, with D hard to call. Sequences were derived from peripheral blood, sampled in the first trimester of pregnancy. The receptor was derived from a female donor in good health, enrolled as a control in a pregnancy study. The CDR3 bases are TGTGCCAGCAGTCTGCGCGGGCTTAACGCTAATGAAAAACTGTTTTTT. This codes for CASSLRGLNANEKLFF.